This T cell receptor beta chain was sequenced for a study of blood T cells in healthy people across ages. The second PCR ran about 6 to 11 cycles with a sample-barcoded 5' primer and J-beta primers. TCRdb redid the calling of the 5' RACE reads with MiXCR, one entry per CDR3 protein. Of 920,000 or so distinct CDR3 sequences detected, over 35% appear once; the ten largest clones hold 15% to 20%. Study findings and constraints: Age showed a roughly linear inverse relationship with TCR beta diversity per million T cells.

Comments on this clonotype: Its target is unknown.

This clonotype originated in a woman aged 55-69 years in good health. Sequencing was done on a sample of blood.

The CDR3 sequence: CASSIDGEALSEAFF. The CDR3 coding sequence is TGTGCCAGTAGTATCGACGGAGAGGCACTATCTGAAGCTTTCTTT. The chain uses TRBV19 and TRBJ1-1; D remains ambiguous. V dropped 3 bases and J dropped 6 bases, with 17 bases sitting between them. The germline gives CDR1 LNHDA, CDR2 SQIVND (reference sequence). This CDR3 contains 15 residues. The entire variable domain, with the rest obtained from reference TRBV19 and TRBJ1-1, is as follows: DGGITQSPKYLFRKEGQNVTLSCEQNLNHDAMYWYRQDPGQGLRLIYYSQIVNDFQKGDIAEGYSVSREKKESFPLTVTSAQKNPTAFYLCASSIDGEALSEAFFGQGTRLTVV.